These 27 T cell receptor beta chains originate from one sample sequenced in a study of shared clonotypes between healthy human individuals. CD8 cells classed as naive were CD45RO-negative and positively selected for CCR7, excluding terminally differentiated effector memory CD45RA+ cells. Repertoires were generated with immunoSEQ multiplex PCR, while TCRdb's copy carries only in-frame clones and drops some. Here the sample spans about 2.1 million clones, just over 90% being singletons. The source material was naive CD8+ T cells from PBMCs. All receptors come from a man aged 18 to 29 in good health. Some clones in this sample may be carry-over from other donors' samples.

J is TRBJ1-2 and V is TRBV11-2, with TRBD1 identical over 8 bases. Germline V gene sequence: CDR1 SGHAT, CDR2 FQNNGV. CDR3 size: 17 residues. After removal of 0 bases from V and 4 bases from J, the junction contained 10 bases not matched to a gene. The DNA of the CDR3 is TGTGCCAGCAGCTTAGATCGAGATACAGGGGGAGTCTATGGCTACACCTTC. Translated: CASSLDRDTGGVYGYTF.

This rearrangement joins TRBV5-4 to TRBJ2-7; unclear D gene. With 3 bases removed from V and 5 bases from J, the gap between germline ends came to 15 bases. CDR1 and CDR2 (germline): SGHNT, YYREEE (reference sequence). The CDR3 spans 14 residues. The CDR3 spells CASSYHRVDHEQYF. The CDR3 DNA reads TGTGCCAGCAGCTATCATAGGGTTGACCACGAGCAGTACTTC.

This chain connects TRBV19 to TRBJ2-2; 11 bases align to TRBD2. CDR1 is LNHDA, CDR2 SQIVND, per germline (reference sequence). This CDR3 contains 21 residues. Trimming at V came to 1 base and at J to 5 bases, leaving 18 bases not matched to a gene. The CDR3 nucleotides are TGTGCCAGTAGTATAGTCGGGGGACCCTTAACTAGCGGGAGAGGGACCGGGGAGCTGTTTTTT. It is translated as CASSIVGGPLTSGRGTGELFF.

The gene calls are TRBV11-2 and TRBJ2-4; D is ambiguous. The CDR3 has 16 amino acids. Germline V gene sequence: CDR1 SGHAT, CDR2 FQNNGV. Trimming took off 0 bases at V and 1 base at J, with 10 bases between the two ends. CDR3 DNA sequence: TGTGCCAGCAGCTTAGAGTACAGACTTGCCAAAAACATTCAGTACTTC. It yields the protein CASSLEYRLAKNIQYF.

The chain has TRBV6-4 and TRBJ2-3, with 11 bases identical to TRBD1. The germline V gene has CDR1 MRHNA and CDR2 SNTAGT. Unmatched junction bases numbered 5, after V lost 0 bases and J lost 3 bases. The length of the CDR3 is 17 residues. Here the CDR3 reads CASSDSGQGALTDTQYF. Written as DNA, the CDR3 is TGTGCCAGCAGTGACTCAGGACAGGGGGCGCTGACAGATACGCAGTATTTT.

The genes are TRBV18 and TRBJ1-4; a weak D match, TRBD1 (5 bases). In germline, CDR1 is KGHSH, CDR2 LQKENI. The CDR3 is 13 amino acids. Trimming left V 3 bases short and J 6 bases short, with 8 bases between. The CDR3 here is CASSPGRDEKLFF. CDR3 DNA: TGTGCCAGCTCACCCGGCAGGGATGAAAAACTGTTTTTT. Looking up the rest from reference TRBV18 and TRBJ1-4 gives the full variable domain: NAGVMQNPRHLVRRRGQEARLRCSPMKGHSHVYWYRQLPEEGLKFMVYLQKENIIDESGMPKERFSAEFPKEGPSILRIQQVVRGDSAAYFCASSPGRDEKLFFGSGTQLSVL.

This clone was seen a single time. The V and J genes are TRBV9 and TRBJ2-2; unclear D gene. CDR3 size: 16 residues. Germline V gives CDR1 SGDLS, CDR2 YYNGEE. V was pared by 3 bases and J by 6 bases, with 18 bases between. Written as DNA, the CDR3 is TGTGCCAGCAGCGCGGGTATGGCCCCGGGCGCCGGGGAGCTGTTTTTT. Translating it yields CASSAGMAPGAGELFF.

The chain joins TRBV7-9 to TRBJ2-7; TRBD2 agrees at 10 bases. Germline CDR1 SEHNR, CDR2 FQNEAQ (reference sequence). The ends lost 6 bases at V and 5 bases at J; junction bases unmatched: 4. The CDR3 spans 13 residues. Written as DNA, the CDR3 is TGTGCCAGCAGTACTAGCGGGACCAACGAGCAGTACTTC. It specifies CASSTSGTNEQYF. The whole variable domain, filled in from reference TRBV7-9 and TRBJ2-7, reads DTGVSQNPRHKITKRGQNVTFRCDPISEHNRLYWYRQTLGQGPEFLTYFQNEAQLEKSRLLSDRFSAERPKGSFSTLEIQRTEQGDSAMYLCASSTSGTNEQYFGPGTRLTVT.

The chain links TRBV7-2 to TRBJ2-7; D is possibly TRBD1 (6 bases). The CDR3 is made up of 15 amino acids. The germline gives CDR1 SGHTA, CDR2 FQGNSA. V was pared by 4 bases and J by 1 base, with 14 bases between. The CDR3 DNA reads TGTGCCAGCAGCTACGGACAGCATGCTTCCTACGAGCAGTACTTC. Its protein product is CASSYGQHASYEQYF. The full variable domain, in which reference TRBV7-2 and TRBJ2-7 provide the parts outside the CDR3, is GAGVSQSPSNKVTEKGKDVELRCDPISGHTALYWYRQSLGQGLEFLIYFQGNSAPDKSGLPSDRFSAERTGGSVSTLTIQRTQQEDSAVYLCASSYGQHASYEQYFGPGTRLTVT.

This sequence joins TRBV5-4 and TRBJ2-3; D call uncertain. CDR1 is SGHNT, CDR2 YYREEE, per germline (reference sequence). V was trimmed by 4 bases and J by 2 bases, leaving 14 bases between them. This CDR3 has 15 residues. The CDR3 here is CASSPWIDFTDTQYF. The CDR3 DNA reads TGTGCCAGCAGCCCATGGATTGACTTCACAGATACGCAGTATTTT.

This chain connects TRBV11-2 to TRBJ2-2; the D is unclear. The germline V gene has CDR1 SGHAT and CDR2 FQNNGV. This CDR3 region has 15 residues. V gave up 0 bases and J gave up 3 bases, with 8 bases separating them. In DNA form, the CDR3 reads TGTGCCAGCAGCTTAGAACCAGGCTACACCGGGGAGCTGTTTTTT. Translation gives CASSLEPGYTGELFF. Full variable domain (missing parts from reference TRBV11-2 and TRBJ2-2): EAGVAQSPRYKIIEKRQSVAFWCNPISGHATLYWYQQILGQGPKLLIQFQNNGVVDDSQLPKDRFSAERLKGVDSTLKIQPAKLEDSAVYLCASSLEPGYTGELFFGEGSRLTVL.

This clone was counted once. This chain links TRBV19 with TRBJ2-1; 12 bases match TRBD2. V trimming: 4 bases; J trimming: 3 bases; junction bases outside the gene matches: 10. This CDR3 contains 18 residues. Germline-derived CDR1 and CDR2 are LNHDA and SQIVND (reference sequence). CDR3 protein: CASSRGRLAGAVYNEQFF. CDR3 bases: TGTGCCAGTAGTAGGGGGAGACTAGCGGGAGCGGTCTACAATGAGCAGTTCTTC. Full variable domain (remainder filled in from reference TRBV19 and TRBJ2-1): DGGITQSPKYLFRKEGQNVTLSCEQNLNHDAMYWYRQDPGQGLRLIYYSQIVNDFQKGDIAEGYSVSREKKESFPLTVTSAQKNPTAFYLCASSRGRLAGAVYNEQFFGPGTRLTVL.

This chain joins TRBV4-1 and TRBJ1-1; 8 bases agree with TRBD1. Germline V gene data show CDR1 as MGHRA and CDR2 as YSYEKL. The CDR3 runs 17 residues. V dropped 2 bases and J dropped 3; count of bases not matched to a gene: 11. CDR3 amino acids: CASSQQSGGVRYTEAFF. In nucleotides, the CDR3 is TGCGCCAGCAGCCAACAATCAGGGGGCGTAAGGTACACTGAAGCTTTCTTT.

V and J are TRBV7-9 and TRBJ2-3; no clear D. This CDR3 spans 14 amino acids. CDR1 SEHNR and CDR2 FQNEAQ come from the germline V gene (reference sequence). Deletions cut 5 bases from V and 1 base from J, with 10 bases between. Here the CDR3 reads CASSPTGGTDTQYF. CDR3 in DNA: TGTGCCAGCAGCCCCACCGGAGGCACAGATACGCAGTATTTT.

The chain employs TRBV7-8 and TRBJ2-7; TRBD1 matches 7 bases. The V segment lost 1 base and the J segment 5 bases; nucleotides outside the gene matches: 8. CDR3 length equals 15 residues. Germline CDR1 SGHVS, CDR2 FQNEAQ. The chain's CDR3 is CASSLGETGFHEQYF. CDR3 sequence (DNA): TGTGCCAGCAGCTTAGGAGAGACAGGGTTCCACGAGCAGTACTTC. The full variable domain, rest sourced from reference TRBV7-8 and TRBJ2-7, is GAGVSQSPRYKVAKRGQDVALRCDPISGHVSLFWYQQALGQGPEFLTYFQNEAQLDKSGLPSDRFFAERPEGSVSTLKIQRTQQEDSAVYLCASSLGETGFHEQYFGPGTRLTVT.

The V gene is TRBV19, the J gene TRBJ1-1; D perhaps matches TRBD1 (5 bases). Per germline, CDR1 LNHDA and CDR2 SQIVND (reference sequence). The CDR3 spans 14 residues. Trimming cost V 5 bases and J 0 bases, with 10 bases left between them. CDR3 amino acids: CASSLGLMNTEAFF. The CDR3 bases are TGTGCCAGTAGTCTGGGACTGATGAACACTGAAGCTTTCTTT.

CDR3 coding DNA: TGTGCCAGCAGTTACTTTCCCGGGGGAGGGGCGACTGAAGCTTTCTTT. Protein sequence: CASSYFPGGGATEAFF. V and J are TRBV6-5 and TRBJ1-1, with D possibly TRBD1 on 5 matching bases. The CDR3 extends over 16 amino acids. V lost 1 base and J lost 5, with 17 bases in between. The germline CDR1 and CDR2 sequences are MNHEY and SVGAGI.

J is TRBJ2-5 and V is TRBV7-9; TRBD1 aligns across 12 bases. CDR3 length: 18 residues. CDR1 is SEHNR, CDR2 FQNEAQ, per germline (reference sequence). With 5 bases clipped from V and 5 bases from J, the junction kept 15 bases outside the gene matches. The CDR3 DNA reads as TGTGCCAGCAGCCCCCCCCTTTGGGACAGGGGGCGCGTGGAGACCCAGTACTTC. This codes for CASSPPLWDRGRVETQYF. Full variable domain (rest looked up from reference TRBV7-9 and TRBJ2-5): DTGVSQNPRHKITKRGQNVTFRCDPISEHNRLYWYRQTLGQGPEFLTYFQNEAQLEKSRLLSDRFSAERPKGSFSTLEIQRTEQGDSAMYLCASSPPLWDRGRVETQYFGPGTRLLVL.

This clone came up once. The chain combines TRBV2 with TRBJ1-2; 7 nucleotides agree with TRBD1. The CDR3 sequence is 14 residues long. CDR1 is SNHLY and CDR2 is FYNNEI in the germline V gene. V was pared by 4 bases and J by 3 bases, with 5 bases of the junction left unmatched. The CDR3 DNA is TGTGCCAGCAGTGCGGGACAGTCTGACTATGGCTACACCTTC. Translated, it gives CASSAGQSDYGYTF.

The rearrangement joins TRBV10-2 to TRBJ1-1; D is perhaps TRBD1 (5 bases). The CDR3 length is 12 residues. Germline loops: CDR1 WSHSY, CDR2 SAAADI. Trimming took off 7 bases at V and 4 bases at J, with 10 bases between the two ends. The DNA of the CDR3 is TGCGCCAGCAAAGAGGACATCACTGAAGCTTTCTTT. This gives the protein CASKEDITEAFF.

This clone was observed a handful of times. The CDR3 DNA sequence: TGTGCCATCAGTGAGTCGACGGAGGAGCAGTACTTC. This codes for CAISESTEEQYF. This chain uses TRBV10-3 with TRBJ2-7, with unresolved D. CDR3 length equals 12 residues. The germline V and J ends were trimmed by 0 bases and 7 bases, with 7 bases remaining between them. The germline V gene has CDR1 ENHRY and CDR2 SYGVKD.

The rearrangement links TRBV7-6 to TRBJ2-1, with 10 positions matching TRBD2. V lost 1 base, J lost 0 bases, and 6 bases stayed unmatched. In germline, CDR1 is SGHVS, CDR2 FNYEAQ. The CDR3 sequence is 18 residues long. This CDR3 reads CASSLVALAGDSYNEQFF. The CDR3 DNA sequence: TGTGCCAGCAGCTTAGTGGCTCTAGCGGGAGACTCCTACAATGAGCAGTTCTTC.

The V and J genes are TRBV10-3 and TRBJ2-7; TRBD1 matches at 8 bases. Germline V CDR1 and CDR2: ENHRY, SYGVKD. This CDR3 spans 15 amino acids. The V and J ends lost 4 bases and 5 bases, in that order; junction bases with no gene match: 10. CDR3 coding DNA: TGTGCCATCAGTGCTTTTGCGACAGGGGCCCACGAGCAGTACTTC. It encodes CAISAFATGAHEQYF.

The CDR3 sequence: CASGYDRLYEQYF. CDR3 nucleotides: TGTGCTAGTGGTTACGACAGGCTCTACGAGCAGTACTTC. The chain has TRBV12-5 and TRBJ2-7, with D perhaps TRBD1 (6 bases). V shed 4 bases and J shed 3 bases, with 10 bases lying between them. The CDR3 has 13 residues. In germline, CDR1 is LGHNT, CDR2 FRNRAP.

V usage is TRBV10-3 and J usage is TRBJ2-7; 9 positions agree with TRBD2. This CDR3 is 15 amino acids long. Losses at the gene ends were 0 bases for V and 7 bases for J; bases not matched to a gene: 7. Germline CDR1 ENHRY, CDR2 SYGVKD. CDR3 protein: CAISESSSGTWEQYF. CDR3 nucleotides: TGTGCCATCAGTGAGTCCTCTAGCGGGACGTGGGAGCAGTACTTC.

This chain uses TRBV5-6 with TRBJ2-3; D unresolved. Looked up from germline, CDR1 is SGHDT and CDR2 is YYEEEE. The CDR3 consists of 17 residues. The V end lost 4 bases, the J end lost 6 bases, and 24 bases lay between the germline ends. CDR3: CASSLWGLRAQVDTQYF. For the CDR3, the DNA is TGTGCCAGCAGCCTTTGGGGTCTCCGGGCTCAGGTGGATACGCAGTATTTT.

This chain uses TRBV27 with TRBJ1-2; TRBD1 aligns across 12 bases. Per germline, CDR1 MNHEY and CDR2 SMNVEV (reference sequence). The CDR3 totals 13 residues. The V segment lost 9 bases and the J segment 8 bases; nucleotides outside the gene matches: 7. CDR3 coding DNA: TGTGCCAGGCCGGGACAGGGGGCCATCGGCTACACCTTC. Its translation: CARPGQGAIGYTF.